Sequencing of this T cell receptor (beta chain) was carried out in a study of shared clonotypes between healthy human individuals. As to this clone: What it recognizes is unknown.

When replicate PCRs were run on sorted subsets, they used around 0.2 ug DNA, tens of thousands of T cell genomes. Measured with immunoSEQ multiplex PCR; TCRdb has only the in-frame clones, and not every one. The sample contains 2 million to 2.5 million clones, around 95% of which appear only once. CD4+ cells underwent separation, giving CD45RA+ naive and CD45RA-negative memory subsets. Whole-study results and caveats: Since donors were few, the genetic and exposure-history diversity represented was limited.

The germline gives CDR1 SGHNT, CDR2 YYREEE (reference sequence). The CDR3 is 14 amino acids. V dropped 4 bases and J dropped 1 base, with 11 bases sitting between them. This clonotype originated in a man between 18 and 29 years old in good health. The chain combines TRBV5-4 with TRBJ1-1, with a weak D call TRBD1 (5 bases). Sequenced material: naive CD4+ T cells sorted from blood. Subset denoted: CD45RA+ positively selected. The CDR3 loop is CASSPTTANTEAFF. For the CDR3, the DNA is TGTGCCAGCAGCCCAACGACAGCGAACACTGAAGCTTTCTTT.